The following is a T cell receptor beta chain sequence with its context. Antigen specificity is unknown. At one boundary the junction diverges from the germline segment, which might be a read error. Assay used: immunoSEQ multiplex PCR; TCRdb lists only in-frame clones, some missing. The sample yields approximately 76,000 clones, roughly 80% seen once. The germline V gene encodes CDR1 ENHRY and CDR2 SYGVKD. The CDR3 extends over 15 amino acids. The record originates from a study of T cell responses to AZD1222 COVID-19 vaccine. Looking at the study overall: Analysis merged second doses at about 4 or about 12 weeks. The study's findings and limits: Recipients of two AZD1222 doses showed rising Spike-specific TCR breadth and depth. Scientists sampled the repertoires only once the peak T cell response had passed. With dominance at 160-218 and 743-854, vaccine-associated CD4 TCRs spanned spike.

This chain links TRBV10-3 with TRBJ2-1; 7 bases are a match to TRBD2. The receptor's source is an adult in good health. The sequencing used peripheral blood, collected on day 0 of AZD1222 vaccination. The CDR3 nucleotides are TGTGCCTTCAGGCAGGGACTATGCCCTTCAAATGAGCAGTTCTTC. Its protein product is CAFRQGLCPSNEQFF.